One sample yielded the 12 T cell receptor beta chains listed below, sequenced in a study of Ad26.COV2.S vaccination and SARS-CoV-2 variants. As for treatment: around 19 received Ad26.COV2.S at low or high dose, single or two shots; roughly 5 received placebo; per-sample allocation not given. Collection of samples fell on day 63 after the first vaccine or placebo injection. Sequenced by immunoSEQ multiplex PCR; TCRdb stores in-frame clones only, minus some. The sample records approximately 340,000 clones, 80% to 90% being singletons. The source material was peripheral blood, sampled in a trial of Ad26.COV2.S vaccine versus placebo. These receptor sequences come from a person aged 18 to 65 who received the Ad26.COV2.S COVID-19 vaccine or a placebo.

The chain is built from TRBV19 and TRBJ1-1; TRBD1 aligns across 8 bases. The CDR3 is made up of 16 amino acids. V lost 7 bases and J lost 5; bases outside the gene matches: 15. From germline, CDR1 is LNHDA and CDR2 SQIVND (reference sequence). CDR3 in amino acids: CASTSSPRTGSTEAFF. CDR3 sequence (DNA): TGTGCCAGTACCTCTTCACCTAGGACAGGGAGTACTGAAGCTTTCTTT.

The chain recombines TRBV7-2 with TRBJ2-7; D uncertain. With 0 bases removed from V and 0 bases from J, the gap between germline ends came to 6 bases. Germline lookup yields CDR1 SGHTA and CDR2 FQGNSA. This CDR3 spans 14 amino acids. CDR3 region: CASSLAAASYEQYF. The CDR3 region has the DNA TGTGCCAGCAGCTTAGCAGCAGCCTCCTACGAGCAGTACTTC.

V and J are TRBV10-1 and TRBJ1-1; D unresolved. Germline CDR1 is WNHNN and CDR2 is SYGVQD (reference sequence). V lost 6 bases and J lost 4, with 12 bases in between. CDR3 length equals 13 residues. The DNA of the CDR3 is TGCGCCAGCAGCGATAACAGAGCCACTGAAGCTTTCTTT. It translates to CASSDNRATEAFF.

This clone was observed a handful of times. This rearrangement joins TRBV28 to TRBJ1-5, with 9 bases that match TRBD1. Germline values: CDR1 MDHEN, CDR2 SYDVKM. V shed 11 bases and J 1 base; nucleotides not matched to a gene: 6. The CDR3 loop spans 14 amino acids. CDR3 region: CAGATGGSNQPQHF. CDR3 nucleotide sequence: TGTGCCGGCGCTACAGGGGGCAGCAATCAGCCCCAGCATTTT.

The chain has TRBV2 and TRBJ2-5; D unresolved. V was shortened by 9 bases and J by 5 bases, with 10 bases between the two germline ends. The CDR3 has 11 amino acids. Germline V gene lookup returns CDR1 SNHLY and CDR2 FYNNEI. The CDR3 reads CASDIGETQYF. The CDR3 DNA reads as TGTGCCAGTGATATCGGGGAGACCCAGTACTTC.

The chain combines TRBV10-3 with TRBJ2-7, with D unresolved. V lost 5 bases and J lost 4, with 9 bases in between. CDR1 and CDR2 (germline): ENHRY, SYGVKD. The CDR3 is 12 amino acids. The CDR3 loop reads CAISNPPYEQYF. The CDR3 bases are TGTGCCATCAGTAACCCCCCATACGAGCAGTACTTC.

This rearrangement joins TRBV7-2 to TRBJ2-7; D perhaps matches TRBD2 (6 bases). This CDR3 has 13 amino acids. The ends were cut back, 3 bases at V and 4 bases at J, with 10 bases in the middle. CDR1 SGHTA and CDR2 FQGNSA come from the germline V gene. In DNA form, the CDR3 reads TGTGCCAGCAGCTTCGGGGGAACTTACGAGCAGTACTTC. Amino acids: CASSFGGTYEQYF.

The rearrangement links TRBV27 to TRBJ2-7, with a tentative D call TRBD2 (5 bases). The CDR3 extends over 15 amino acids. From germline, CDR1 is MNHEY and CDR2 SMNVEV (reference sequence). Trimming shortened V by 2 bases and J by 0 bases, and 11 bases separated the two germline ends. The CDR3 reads CASSLVGVYSYEQYF. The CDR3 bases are TGTGCCAGCAGTTTAGTCGGGGTTTACTCCTACGAGCAGTACTTC.

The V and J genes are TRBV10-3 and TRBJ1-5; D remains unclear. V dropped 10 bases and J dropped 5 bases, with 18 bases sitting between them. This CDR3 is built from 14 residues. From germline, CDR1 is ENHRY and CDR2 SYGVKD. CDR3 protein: CATNHPEVDQPQHF. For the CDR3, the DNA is TGTGCCACGAATCATCCCGAGGTGGATCAGCCCCAGCATTTT.

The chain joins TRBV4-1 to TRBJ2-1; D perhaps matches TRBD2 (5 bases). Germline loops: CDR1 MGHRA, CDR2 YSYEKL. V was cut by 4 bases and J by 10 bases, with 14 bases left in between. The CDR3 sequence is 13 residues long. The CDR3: CASSLPGVHEQFF. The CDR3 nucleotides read TGCGCCAGCAGCCTACCCGGGGTCCACGAGCAGTTCTTC.

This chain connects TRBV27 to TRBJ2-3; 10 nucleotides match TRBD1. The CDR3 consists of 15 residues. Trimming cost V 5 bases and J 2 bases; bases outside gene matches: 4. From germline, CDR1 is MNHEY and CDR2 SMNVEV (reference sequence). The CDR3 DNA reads TGTGCCAGCAGTCCGACAGGGGGCATCACAGATACGCAGTATTTT. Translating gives CASSPTGGITDTQYF.

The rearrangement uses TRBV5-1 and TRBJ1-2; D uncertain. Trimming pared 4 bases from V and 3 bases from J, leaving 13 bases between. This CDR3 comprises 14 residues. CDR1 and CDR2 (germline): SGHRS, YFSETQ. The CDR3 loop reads CASSVASGDYGYTF. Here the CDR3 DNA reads TGCGCCAGCAGCGTAGCTTCGGGAGACTATGGCTACACCTTC.